This T cell receptor (beta chain) was observed in a study of blood T cells in healthy people across ages. This clonotype was observed many times. CDR1 is SGHAT and CDR2 is FQNNGV in the germline V gene. Trimming removed 1 base from V and 5 bases from J; junction bases left unmatched: 2. The CDR3 extends over 15 amino acids. A second PCR, run for roughly 7 to 11 cycles, used a sample-barcoded 5' primer plus a J-beta primer mix. TCRdb processed the 5' RACE reads anew with MiXCR; each CDR3 protein has one entry. The sample carries about 930,000 distinct CDR3 sequences, around 29% recorded once. The sample also formed part of further work on T cells of mothers and their children.

The sequence derives from a woman aged 40 to 50 in good health. This chain joins TRBV11-2 and TRBJ1-6, with 7 bases fitting TRBD1. Sequenced input: blood. As DNA, the CDR3 is TGTGCCAGCAGCTTAGGTGGACAGGATAATTCACCCCTCCACTTT. Its protein is CASSLGGQDNSPLHF.